Below, one T cell receptor (beta chain) is given with its context. The data derive from a study of shared clonotypes between healthy human individuals. Study context: Plates per donor: three CD4 naive, three CD4 memory, two CD8 naive, one CD8 memory.

CDR1 is SGDLS and CDR2 is YYNGEE in the germline V gene. V was shortened by 0 bases and J by 3 bases, with 10 bases between the two germline ends. This CDR3 has 15 residues. The assay was immunoSEQ multiplex PCR, and TCRdb's table has in-frame clones only and misses some. This sample carries millions of clones, approximately 94% of them seen once, and the ten largest clones take about 1.8%. The naive CD8 subset, CD45RO-negative cells positively selected for CCR7, excluded terminally differentiated effector memory CD45RA+ cells. Sequenced input: naive CD8+ T cells from PBMCs. The receptor was derived from a man younger than 30 in good health. Some clones in this sample may be carry-over from other donors' samples. This chain uses TRBV9 with TRBJ1-5; D is unclear. The CDR3 DNA is TGTGCCAGCAGCGTAGGGGCGGCTAACAATCAGCCCCAGCATTTT. This translates into CASSVGAANNQPQHF.